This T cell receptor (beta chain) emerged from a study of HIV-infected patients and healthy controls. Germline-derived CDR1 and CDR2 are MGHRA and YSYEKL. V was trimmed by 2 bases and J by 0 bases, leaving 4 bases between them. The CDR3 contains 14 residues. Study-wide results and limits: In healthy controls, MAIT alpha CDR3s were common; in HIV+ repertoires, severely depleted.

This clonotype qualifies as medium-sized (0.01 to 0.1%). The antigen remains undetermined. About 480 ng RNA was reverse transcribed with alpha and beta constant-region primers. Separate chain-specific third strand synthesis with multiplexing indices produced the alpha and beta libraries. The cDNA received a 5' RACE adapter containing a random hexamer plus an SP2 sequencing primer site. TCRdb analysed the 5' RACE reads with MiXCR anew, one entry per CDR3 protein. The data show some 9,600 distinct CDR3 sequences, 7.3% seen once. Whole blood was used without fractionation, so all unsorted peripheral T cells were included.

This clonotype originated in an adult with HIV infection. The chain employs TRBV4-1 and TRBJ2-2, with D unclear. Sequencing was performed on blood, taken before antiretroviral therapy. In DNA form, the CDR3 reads TGCGCCAGCAGCCAATGGACGAACACCGGGGAGCTGTTTTTT. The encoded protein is CASSQWTNTGELFF.